The 2 T cell receptor beta chains listed next were all sequenced from one sample in a study of tissue T cells after allogeneic stem cell transplantation. Assay: immunoSEQ multiplex PCR; the TCRdb copy retains only in-frame clones and omits some. This sample has about 6,700 clones; approximately 46% occur once, and the top ten carry over 6.5%. Time point indicated: mouse harvest day 7 after allogeneic transplant. Mouse grafts combined 10^7 T-cell-depleted bone marrow cells with 10^6 splenic CD5+ T cells. Sequences were obtained from gut tissue. Every receptor here comes from a female BALB/c mouse given C57BL/6 T cells with graft-versus-host disease after an allogeneic hematopoietic cell transplant.

As to this clone: Gene labels here are mouse ones. With the read ending 1 residue before the CDR3 end, the germline J gene is used to fill in that end. The V call is TRBV12-1, the J call TRBJ1-2; D remains ambiguous. Trimming pared 0 bases from V and 4 bases from J, leaving 8 bases between. This CDR3 spans 13 amino acids. Germline loops: CDR1 SGHSN, CDR2 HYEKVE. Partial CDR3 DNA: TGTGCCAGCTCTCTCCGGGGAGGCTCCGACTACACC. Protein: CASSLRGGSDYT. The entire CDR3 is CASSLRGGSDYTF.

As regards this clone: The gene names given are mouse names. The read is 1 residue too short to cover the CDR3 end, so that end is filled in from the germline J gene. This chain uses TRBV15 with TRBJ2-4, with TRBD1 as a possible D gene (6 bases). Germline CDR1 reads SGHND; CDR2 reads FRSKSL. The CDR3 loop spans 14 amino acids. The V end was cut by 3 bases, the J end by 0 bases, with 7 bases between. The CDR3 bases that were read are TGTGCCAGCAGTTTCGGACAGAGTCAAAACACCTTGTAC. Amino acids: CASSFGQSQNTLY. The entire CDR3 protein is CASSFGQSQNTLYF.